This is a list of T cell receptor beta chains from one sample in a study of blood T cell repertoires in COVID-19. Some clones are missing from TCRdb's copy, which holds only in-frame ones; the method was immunoSEQ multiplex PCR. Among about 65,000 clones listed, 65% to 85% were seen once. The sequencing sample was made of peripheral blood. The receptors shown here come from a human donor in a cohort sampled during active COVID-19. CDR3s include the opening cysteine and the closing phenylalanine or tryptophan. The D gene is left open where the match is weak. The size entry is marked missing in some rows and otherwise reads once, few, many or a size class.

CDR3 DNA	CDR3 protein	J gene	clone size	V gene	D gene
TGTGCCAGCAGCTCAACGACAGCTAACTATGGCTACACCTTC	CASSSTTANYGYTF	TRBJ1-2	.	TRBV7-2	.
TGTGCCAGCAGTGCCTCAACGTGGGTACTAAGAACTGAAGCTTTCTTT	CASSASTWVLRTEAFF	TRBJ1-1	.	TRBV28	.
TGTGCCACCGCGTTGGGACAGGGGCCTAAAGATGAGCAGTTCTTC	CATALGQGPKDEQFF	TRBJ2-1	.	TRBV9	TRBD1
TGTGCCAGCAGCTTAAGGGGGTTATCCGGGGAGCTGTTTTTT	CASSLRGLSGELFF	TRBJ2-2	many	TRBV5-6	.
TGCGCCAGCAGGGCCAGGGTTAGTGACACCGGGGAGCTGTTTTTT	CASRARVSDTGELFF	TRBJ2-2	.	TRBV5-1	.
TGTGCCAGCAGCCGCGACAGGGCTCAGCCCCAGCATTTT	CASSRDRAQPQHF	TRBJ1-5	.	TRBV5-5	TRBD1
TGTGCCAGCTCACCACTGGACAGGATCCAGAACTATGGCTACACCTTC	CASSPLDRIQNYGYTF	TRBJ1-2	.	TRBV18	TRBD1
TGTGCCAGCAGCCAAGGGAGGCAACCTTCTAGCACAGATACGCAGTATTTT	CASSQGRQPSSTDTQYF	TRBJ2-3	.	TRBV14	.
TGTGCCAGCTCACTAAGGGCACTAGCGGGGAGCACAGATACGCAGTATTTT	CASSLRALAGSTDTQYF	TRBJ2-3	.	TRBV18	TRBD2
TGCAGCGTTGCATCGGGTTCCAATTCACCCCTCCACTTT	CSVASGSNSPLHF	TRBJ1-6	.	TRBV29-1	.
TGTGCCAGCAGCCCGCCTCGGCGGGGGGTCACAGATACGCAGTATTTT	CASSPPRRGVTDTQYF	TRBJ2-3	.	TRBV28	TRBD2
TGCGCCAGCACCTCCGGACAGGGCCGAACCCAAAATGGCTACACCTTC	CASTSGQGRTQNGYTF	TRBJ1-2	once	TRBV5-1	TRBD1
TGTGCCAGCAGCCACCGTAGCGGGGGGGCGTCAGATACGCAGTATTTT	CASSHRSGGASDTQYF	TRBJ2-3	.	TRBV5-4	TRBD2
TGTGCCAGCAGCGTAGGACCGGGTCCGGCGGGCGGGTACGAGCAGTACTTC	CASSVGPGPAGGYEQYF	TRBJ2-7	.	TRBV9	.
TGTGCCAGCAGTTCCCCTAGCGGGGGCAACAATGAGCAGTTCTTC	CASSSPSGGNNEQFF	TRBJ2-1	.	TRBV28	TRBD2
TGTGCCAGCAGCCAAGATCGAGGGACACGGAAGACTGAAGCTTTCTTT	CASSQDRGTRKTEAFF	TRBJ1-1	.	TRBV4-2	.